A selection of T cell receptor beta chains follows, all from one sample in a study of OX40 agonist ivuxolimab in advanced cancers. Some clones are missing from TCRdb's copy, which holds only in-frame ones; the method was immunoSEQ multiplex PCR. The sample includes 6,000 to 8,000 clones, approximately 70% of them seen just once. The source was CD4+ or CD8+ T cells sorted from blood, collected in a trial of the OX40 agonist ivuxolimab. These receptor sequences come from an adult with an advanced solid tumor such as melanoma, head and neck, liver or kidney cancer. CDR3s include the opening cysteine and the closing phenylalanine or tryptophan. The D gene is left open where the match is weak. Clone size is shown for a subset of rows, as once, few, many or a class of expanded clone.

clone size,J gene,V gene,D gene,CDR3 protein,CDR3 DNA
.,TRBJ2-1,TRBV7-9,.,CASSLGVTENNEQFF,TGTGCCAGCAGCTTAGGAGTGACAGAGAACAATGAGCAGTTCTTC
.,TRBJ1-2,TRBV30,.,CAWSVAAAGATYGYTF,TGTGCCTGGAGTGTGGCGGCTGCGGGGGCTACCTATGGCTACACCTTC
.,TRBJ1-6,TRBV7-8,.,CASSLGAGGRTYNSPLHF,TGTGCCAGCAGCTTAGGGGCGGGGGGAAGGACCTATAATTCACCCCTCCACTTT
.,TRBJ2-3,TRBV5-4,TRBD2,CASKELAGAPDTQYF,TGTGCCAGCAAGGAACTAGCGGGAGCTCCGGATACGCAGTATTTT
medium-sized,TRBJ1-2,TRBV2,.,CASGTDYGYTF,TGTGCCAGCGGGACGGACTATGGCTACACCTTC
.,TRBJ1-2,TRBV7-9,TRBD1,CASSSRQGTGGYTF,TGTGCCAGCAGCTCTCGACAGGGTACGGGGGGCTACACCTTC
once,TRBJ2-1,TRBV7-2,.,CASSLVGLPYNEQFF,TGTGCCAGCAGCTTAGTTGGGCTACCCTACAATGAGCAGTTCTTC
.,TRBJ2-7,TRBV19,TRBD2,CASTAGGSSYEQYF,TGTGCCAGTACAGCGGGAGGAAGCTCCTACGAGCAGTACTTC
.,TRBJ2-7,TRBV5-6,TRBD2,CASSSENLAGGIGSYEQYF,TGTGCCAGCAGCTCGGAGAACCTAGCGGGAGGAATCGGATCCTACGAGCAGTACTTC
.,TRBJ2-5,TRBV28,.,CASSPQGWETQYF,TGTGCCAGCAGTCCCCAGGGGTGGGAGACCCAGTACTTC
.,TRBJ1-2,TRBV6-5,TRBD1,CASRGGRGIYGYTF,TGTGCCAGCAGAGGGGGCAGAGGGATCTATGGCTACACCTTC
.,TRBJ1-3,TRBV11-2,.,CASSLVAGWPLSSGNTIYF,TGTGCCAGCAGCTTAGTTGCGGGGTGGCCGCTCAGCTCTGGAAACACCATATATTTT
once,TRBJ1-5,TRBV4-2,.,CASSRERVDQPQHF,TGTGCCAGCAGCCGGGAAAGGGTAGACCAGCCCCAGCATTTT
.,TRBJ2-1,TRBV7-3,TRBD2,CASSLLAGGPNEQFF,TGTGCCAGCAGCTTACTAGCGGGGGGACCCAATGAGCAGTTCTTC
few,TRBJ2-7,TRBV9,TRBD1,CASSVGQGGEQYF,TGTGCCAGCAGCGTAGGACAGGGGGGCGAGCAGTACTTC
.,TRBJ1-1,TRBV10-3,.,CAVRGGMNTEAFF,TGTGCCGTACGTGGCGGGATGAACACTGAAGCTTTCTTT
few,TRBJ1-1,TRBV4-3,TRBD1,CASSQDLGTGMPNTEAFF,TGCGCCAGCAGCCAAGATCTCGGGACAGGAATGCCGAACACTGAAGCTTTCTTT
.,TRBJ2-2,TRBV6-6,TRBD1,CASSQDRGRNTGELFF,TGTGCCAGCAGTCAAGACAGGGGGCGTAACACCGGGGAGCTGTTTTTT
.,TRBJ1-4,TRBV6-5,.,CASGQGPNPRRRLFF,TGTGCCAGCGGCCAGGGCCCGAACCCCCGTCGTCGACTGTTTTTT
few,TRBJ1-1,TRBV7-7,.,CASSLVVLNTEAFF,TGTGCTAGCAGCTTAGTGGTACTGAACACTGAAGCTTTCTTT
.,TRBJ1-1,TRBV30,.,CAWTPVPRQSWAFF,TGTGCCTGGACCCCAGTGCCCCGACAGTCTTGGGCTTTCTTT
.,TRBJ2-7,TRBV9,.,CASSPGDGITYEQYF,TGTGCCAGCAGCCCGGGGGACGGGATAACCTACGAGCAGTACTTC
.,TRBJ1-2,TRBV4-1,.,CASSLETSYGYTF,TGCGCCAGCAGCCTTGAAACCAGCTATGGCTACACCTTC
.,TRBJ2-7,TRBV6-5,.,CASSWESSYEQYF,TGTGCCAGCAGTTGGGAGAGCTCCTACGAGCAGTACTTC
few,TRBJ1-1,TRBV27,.,CASSPNGGLFMNTEAFF,TGTGCCAGCAGTCCCAATGGTGGACTATTCATGAACACTGAAGCTTTCTTT
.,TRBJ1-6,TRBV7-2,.,CASSSDDSPLHF,TGTGCCAGCAGCTCAGATGATTCACCCCTCCACTTT
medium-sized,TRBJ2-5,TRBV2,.,CASSEEDFKETQYF,TGTGCCAGCAGTGAAGAAGATTTCAAAGAGACCCAGTACTTC
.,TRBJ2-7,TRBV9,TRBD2,CASGPSGNSYEQYF,TGTGCCAGCGGGCCTAGCGGAAATTCCTACGAGCAGTACTTC
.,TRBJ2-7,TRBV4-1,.,CASSLPGPLYEQYF,TGCGCCAGCAGCCTCCCGGGACCTCTCTACGAGCAGTACTTC
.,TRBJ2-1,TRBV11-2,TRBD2,CASSSTGLAIYNEQFF,TGTGCCAGCAGCTCGACGGGACTAGCCATTTACAATGAGCAGTTCTTC
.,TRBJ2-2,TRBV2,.,CASSGPLGVRGANTGELFF,TGTGCCAGCAGTGGCCCCCTGGGCGTGCGGGGTGCGAACACCGGGGAGCTGTTTTTT
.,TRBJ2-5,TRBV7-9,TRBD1,CASSFGQGKETQYF,TGTGCCAGCAGCTTCGGACAGGGGAAAGAGACCCAGTACTTC
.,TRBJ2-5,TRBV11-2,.,CASSLGEVDQETQYF,TGTGCCAGCAGCTTAGGGGAGGTCGACCAAGAGACCCAGTACTTC
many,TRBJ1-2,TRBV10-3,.,CAITGSDYGYTF,TGTGCCATCACAGGGTCGGACTATGGCTACACCTTC
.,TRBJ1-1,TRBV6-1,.,CASSEQGTEAFF,TGTGCCAGCAGTGAACAGGGAACTGAAGCTTTCTTT
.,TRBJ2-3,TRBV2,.,CASALGVADTDTQYF,TGTGCCAGCGCCCTGGGGGTAGCGGACACAGATACGCAGTATTTT
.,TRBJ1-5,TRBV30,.,CAWSVGGMGQPQHF,TGTGCCTGGAGTGTAGGGGGGATGGGTCAGCCCCAGCATTTT
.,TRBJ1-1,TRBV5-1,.,CASSFEGREAFF,TGCGCCAGCAGCTTCGAGGGCCGTGAAGCTTTCTTT
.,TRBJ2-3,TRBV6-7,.,CASSYSDGDTQYF,TGTGCCAGCAGTTACTCGGACGGAGATACGCAGTATTTT
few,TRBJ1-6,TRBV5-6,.,CASSLGPLSSYNSPLHF,TGTGCCAGCAGCTTAGGGCCCCTAAGCTCCTATAATTCACCCCTCCACTTT
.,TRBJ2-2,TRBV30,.,CAQHANTGELFF,TGTGCCCAACACGCGAACACCGGGGAGCTGTTTTTT
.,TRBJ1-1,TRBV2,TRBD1,CASSETGRTEAFF,TGTGCCAGCAGTGAGACAGGGCGCACTGAAGCTTTCTTT
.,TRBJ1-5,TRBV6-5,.,CASSYSGRGNQPQHF,TGTGCCAGCAGTTACTCCGGACGGGGGAATCAGCCCCAGCATTTT
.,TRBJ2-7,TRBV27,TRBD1,CASSLSAQGLTYEQYF,TGTGCCAGCAGTTTATCCGCACAGGGGCTAACCTACGAGCAGTACTTC
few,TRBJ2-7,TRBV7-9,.,CASSGGGEQYF,TGTGCCAGCAGTGGGGGAGGCGAGCAGTACTTC
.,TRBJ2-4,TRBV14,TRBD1,CASSQAQTGIDKNIQYF,TGTGCCAGCAGCCAAGCCCAGACAGGGATCGACAAAAACATTCAGTACTTC
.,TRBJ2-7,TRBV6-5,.,CASSPVGSGYEQYF,TGTGCCAGCAGCCCCGTGGGTAGCGGCTACGAGCAGTACTTC